This T cell receptor (beta chain) appears in the sequencing data of a study of HIV-infected patients and healthy controls. Findings and limits, study-wide: Size-matching overweighted rare events from HIV-infected data when comparing patients with controls. Study cohorts differed slightly in age and sex, but this did not explain diversity differences.

Reverse transcription used around 540 ng RNA and constant-region primers for alpha and beta. Alpha and beta chain libraries were made separately by chain-specific third strand synthesis with multiplexing indices. Each cDNA molecule was barcoded, and a single primer pair amplified each chain. TCRdb re-called the 5' RACE reads with MiXCR, one entry per CDR3 protein. The repertoire has 18,000 or so distinct CDR3 sequences, 10% of them found once; the top ten carry around 3.1%. In its sample, this clonotype was seen many times. Its target is not known. Germline V gene data show CDR1 as SGHTA and CDR2 as FQGNSA. Trimming cost V 3 bases and J 4 bases; bases outside gene matches: 18. This CDR3 region has 19 residues. Whole blood was used without fractionation, so all unsorted peripheral T cells were included. An approximately 2.4 ml peripheral blood sample was taken for RNA.

This receptor was taken from an adult in good health. Sequenced: blood. The chain links TRBV7-2 to TRBJ2-3, with TRBD2 matching 8 bases. In DNA form, the CDR3 reads TGTGCCAGCAGCTTTCCAGGTTACCGAGATAGCGGGAACCCAGATACGCAGTATTTT. It is translated as CASSFPGYRDSGNPDTQYF.